The 9 T cell receptor beta chains in this list originate from one sample, sequenced in a study of sequential checkpoint blockade in melanoma. Assay used: immunoSEQ multiplex PCR; TCRdb lists only in-frame clones, some missing. Of around 15,000 clones in the sample, roughly 82% were seen once. Treatment denoted: randomized to nivolumab then ipilimumab (arm A) or the reverse (arm B). The sample in question was CD8+ T cells sorted from blood (inferred from file names), obtained from a patient given nivolumab and ipilimumab in sequence. The receptor set was obtained from a human donor with melanoma.

The chain uses TRBV7-9 and TRBJ2-2; TRBD2 is a possible D gene (6 bases). Trimming cost V 2 bases and J 2 bases, with 12 bases left between them. Germline V gene lookup returns CDR1 SEHNR and CDR2 FQNEAQ (reference sequence). The CDR3 sequence is 16 residues long. The CDR3 coding sequence is TGTGCCAGCAGCTTAAGTTCCGGGAGAAACACCGGGGAGCTGTTTTTT. This encodes CASSLSSGRNTGELFF.

The V call is TRBV30, the J call TRBJ1-1; tentative D call: TRBD1 (6 bases). V was cut by 4 bases and J by 7 bases, with 13 bases left in between. Germline loops: CDR1 GTSNPN, CDR2 SVGIG (reference sequence). The length of the CDR3 is 12 residues. CDR3 DNA sequence: TGTGCCTGGATTGCTACAGGGATTGAAGCTTTCTTT. This sequence encodes CAWIATGIEAFF.

Only a few counts were recorded for this clone. The chain carries TRBV10-1 and TRBJ1-6, with D possibly TRBD1 on 5 matching bases. The CDR3 has 14 residues. CDR1 and CDR2 from the germline V gene are WNHNN and SYGVQD (reference sequence). Deletions cut 3 bases from V and 6 bases from J, with 9 bases between. The CDR3 DNA sequence: TGCGCCAGCAGTGAAGCAGGGCCTAATTCACCCCTCCACTTT. This translates into CASSEAGPNSPLHF.

This clone appeared a few times. This chain uses TRBV12-2 with TRBJ1-5; the D segment call TRBD1 is taken from the table without a DNA check. TRBV12-2 constitutes a pseudogene. This CDR3 region has 15 residues. CDR3 in DNA: TGTGCCAGCAGCCTCAGGACAGGGCCTATACAGCCCCAGCATTTT. It encodes CASSLRTGPIQPQHF.

The chain employs TRBV6-1 and TRBJ2-7, with 7 bases that match TRBD1. CDR3 length: 16 residues. Unmatched junction bases numbered 13, after V lost 2 bases and J lost 6 bases. CDR1 and CDR2 from the germline V gene are MNHNS and SASEGT. The chain's CDR3 is CASSEIETGKFGEQYF. The CDR3 DNA sequence: TGTGCCAGCAGTGAAATTGAGACAGGGAAGTTCGGCGAGCAGTACTTC.

This chain joins TRBV7-9 and TRBJ1-5, with a possible D match to TRBD1 (5 bases). The germline V gene encodes CDR1 SEHNR and CDR2 FQNEAQ (reference sequence). Trimming pared 5 bases from V and 10 bases from J, leaving 15 bases between. The CDR3 is made up of 13 amino acids. The CDR3 sequence: CASSRTLLGPQHF. The CDR3 nucleotides read TGTGCCAGCAGCAGGACACTTTTGGGCCCCCAGCATTTT. The variable domain in full, completed from reference TRBV7-9 and TRBJ1-5, reads DTGVSQNPRHKITKRGQNVTFRCDPISEHNRLYWYRQTLGQGPEFLTYFQNEAQLEKSRLLSDRFSAERPKGSFSTLEIQRTEQGDSAMYLCASSRTLLGPQHFGDGTRLSIL.

The table lists this clone with a few counts. The J gene is TRBJ1-2, the V gene TRBV19; perhaps TRBD1 as D (5 bases). V lost 3 bases and J 7 bases, leaving 12 bases between the germline ends. Germline CDR1 is LNHDA and CDR2 is SQIVND (reference sequence). This CDR3 has 13 amino acids. CDR3 region: CASSIQGRIGYTF. The CDR3 region has the DNA TGTGCCAGTAGTATCCAGGGAAGGATTGGCTACACCTTC.

The genes are TRBV9 and TRBJ2-1, with 10 bases fitting TRBD2. CDR1 and CDR2 (germline): SGDLS, YYNGEE. Losses at the gene ends were 0 bases for V and 4 bases for J; bases not matched to a gene: 4. This CDR3 is built from 16 residues. The CDR3 nucleotides are TGTGCCAGCAGCGTAGGGGGAGCGGGAGGGTACAATGAGCAGTTCTTC. It translates to CASSVGGAGGYNEQFF.

The rearrangement links TRBV7-2 to TRBJ2-5; 13 bases line up with TRBD2. The V gene's germline CDR1 is SGHTA and CDR2 FQGNSA. V was pared by 4 bases and J by 4 bases, with 9 bases of the junction left unmatched. This CDR3 is 17 amino acids long. The CDR3 coding sequence is TGTGCCAGCAGCTCAGGGGTCGGACTAGCGGGAGCAGAGACCCAGTACTTC. Translation: CASSSGVGLAGAETQYF.